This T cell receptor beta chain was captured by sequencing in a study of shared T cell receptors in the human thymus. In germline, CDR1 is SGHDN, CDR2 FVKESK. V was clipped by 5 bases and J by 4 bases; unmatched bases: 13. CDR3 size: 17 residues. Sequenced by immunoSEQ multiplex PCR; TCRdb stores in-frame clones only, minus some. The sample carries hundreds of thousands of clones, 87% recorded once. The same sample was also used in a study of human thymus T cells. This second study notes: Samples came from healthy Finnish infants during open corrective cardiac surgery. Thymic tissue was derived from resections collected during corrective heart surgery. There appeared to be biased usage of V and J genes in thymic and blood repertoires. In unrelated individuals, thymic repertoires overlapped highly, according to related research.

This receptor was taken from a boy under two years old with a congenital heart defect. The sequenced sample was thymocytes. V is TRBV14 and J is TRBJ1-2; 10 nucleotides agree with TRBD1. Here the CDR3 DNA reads TGTGCCAGCAGCTCCTCGCCGCGGACAGGGGGATGCTATGGCTACACCTTC. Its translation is CASSSSPRTGGCYGYTF.